This passage covers 4 T cell receptor beta chains from one sample sequenced in a study of blood T cells in healthy people across ages (dated by TCRdb to the mid-2010s). The method was 5' RACE. The sequencer listed for this sample is Illumina HiSeq 2500. The second PCR ran for roughly 7 to 12 cycles and used a J-beta primer mix along with a sample-barcoded 5' primer. TCRdb passed the public sequencing reads through fastp at Q25 and MiXCR, retaining productive beta sequences. Rows matching on CDR3 protein sequence are summarized as one entry with the most common DNA and genes. The table for this sample lists hundreds of thousands of distinct CDR3 sequences; about 53% of them were counted only once. The ten biggest clones cover 40% to 50% of the sample. Input material: blood. The receptors were sampled from a man at least 80 years old in good health.

The chain links TRBV2 to TRBJ2-7, with D unresolved. This CDR3 has 12 amino acids. Per the germline V gene, CDR1 is SNHLY and CDR2 is FYNNEI. The germline V and J ends were trimmed by 10 bases and 3 bases, with 13 bases remaining between them. The CDR3 here is CAIRKRDYEQYF. CDR3 nucleotide sequence: TGTGCCATCCGAAAAAGGGACTACGAGCAGTACTTC.

The V and J genes are TRBV7-2 and TRBJ2-5; 10 nucleotides align to TRBD2. V shed 4 bases, J shed 5 bases, and the junction held 4 bases outside the gene matches. CDR1 and CDR2 from the germline V gene are SGHTA and FQGNSA. The CDR3 covers 14 residues. The CDR3 DNA reads as TGTGCCAGCAGCTCTAGCGGGAGAGAGGAGACCCAGTACTTC. Residues: CASSSSGREETQYF.

Many counts were recorded for this clonotype. The chain employs TRBV20-1 and TRBJ2-5; 8 bases align to TRBD1. This CDR3 spans 13 amino acids. Germline lookup yields CDR1 DFQATT and CDR2 SNEGSKA (reference sequence). V lost 4 bases and J lost 2; bases outside the gene matches: 3. The chain's CDR3 is CSATGTGQETQYF. The CDR3 DNA reads TGCAGTGCTACAGGGACAGGACAAGAGACCCAGTACTTC.

This clonotype showed up just a few times. The gene calls are TRBV11-1 and TRBJ2-7, with 7 bases identical to TRBD2. Unmatched junction bases numbered 4, after V lost 0 bases and J lost 2 bases. Germline CDR1 is SGHAT and CDR2 is FQDESV (reference sequence). This CDR3 contains 15 residues. The CDR3 nucleotides are TGTGCCAGCAGCTTAGCAGCGGGGACTACCTACGAGCAGTACTTC. This sequence encodes CASSLAAGTTYEQYF.